This T cell receptor (beta chain) was identified in a study of T-cell memory formation after mild COVID-19. Overall study: Across donors, TCR clusters were largely donor specific.

TCRdb re-called the 5' RACE reads with MiXCR, one entry per CDR3 protein. The profile shows 280,000 or so distinct CDR3 sequences, over 7% of them singletons. The sample holds a few counts of this clonotype. Antigen: not known. General observations from the study: Researchers report contracting CD4+ clones mostly in CM and EM, with CD8+ clones in EMRA. CD4/CD8 balance held among clones contracting day 15 to 85, and later expanders leaned CD4+.

The CDR3 runs to 15 residues. The V and J ends lost 3 bases and 4 bases, in that order; junction bases with no gene match: 6. The chain recombines TRBV12-3 or TRBV12-4 with TRBJ2-3; 8 bases match TRBD1. Sequenced input: PBMCs or a T cell subset sorted from them (not recorded which). The clonotype was recovered from a man younger than 35 who had mild COVID-19 (a few samples of this study predate the infection). Cell type and time point are not known. The CDR3 loop reads CASSLVRGLPDTQYF. The CDR3, as DNA: TGTGCCAGCAGTTTGGTCAGGGGGCTACCAGATACGCAGTATTTT.